A selection of T cell receptor beta chains follows, all from one sample in a study of T-cell reconstitution after alpha-beta-depleted transplantation in children. MiXCR, applied by TCRdb to the PCR reads, yields one record per CDR3 protein. The table has some 200,000 distinct CDR3 sequences, less than 8% seen once. The material sequenced was PBMCs from the stem cell graft donor, taken from the stem cell graft. All receptors come from a human donor who donated a stem cell graft to a child with Wiskott-Aldrich syndrome. Both conserved end residues are part of each CDR3. Each record gives: CDR3 protein, CDR3 DNA, J gene, clone size, CDR3 length, D gene, V gene. A D gene is named only where the DNA matches it firmly. Clone size appears in some rows only: once, few, many, or a class for an expanded clone.

CATQQGPYEQYF TGTGCCACCCAGCAGGGACCCTACGAGCAGTACTTC TRBJ2-7 many 12 . TRBV27
CASSFERAGNQPQHF TGTGCCAGCAGTTTCGAGAGGGCTGGCAATCAGCCCCAGCATTTT TRBJ1-5 few 15 . TRBV12-3/TRBV12-4
CASSSQAGGNQPQHF TGTGCCAGCAGCTCCCAGGCGGGTGGAAATCAGCCCCAGCATTTT TRBJ1-5 . 15 . TRBV7-8
CASSRKKEDGFNSPLHF TGCGCCAGCAGCCGAAAAAAAGAGGATGGCTTCAATTCACCCCTCCACTTT TRBJ1-6 many 17 . TRBV4-1
CSARLGTSGGNEQFF TGCAGTGCTAGGCTCGGGACTAGCGGCGGCAATGAGCAGTTCTTC TRBJ2-1 many 15 TRBD2 TRBV20-1
CASSSGLAGETETQYF TGCGCCAGCAGTTCTGGACTAGCGGGGGAGACGGAGACCCAGTACTTC TRBJ2-5 many 16 TRBD2 TRBV10-2
CASSQPGTGFNEQFF TGCGCCAGCAGCCAGCCCGGGACAGGGTTTAATGAGCAGTTCTTC TRBJ2-1 many 15 TRBD1 TRBV4-1
CASSPNRGQLNEQFF TGTGCCAGCAGCCCCAATCGGGGACAGCTCAATGAGCAGTTCTTC TRBJ2-1 many 15 TRBD1 TRBV12-3/TRBV12-4
CSGMTTIGHSYEQYF TGCAGCGGCATGACGACCATCGGACATTCCTACGAGCAGTACTTC TRBJ2-7 many 15 . TRBV29-1
CASSPDMGEGGYTF TGCGCCAGCAGCCCGGATATGGGGGAAGGTGGCTACACCTTC TRBJ1-2 many 14 . TRBV5-1
CASSLAGVLSSGYTF TGTGCCAGCAGTTTAGCAGGGGTGCTGTCTAGTGGCTACACCTTC TRBJ1-2 many 15 . TRBV12-3/TRBV12-4
CASSLGGETEAFF TGTGCCAGCAGCTTGGGAGGGGAGACTGAAGCTTTCTTT TRBJ1-1 many 13 . TRBV7-9
CASSFNGGRIGNTIYF TGTGCCAGCAGCTTCAACGGAGGGCGGATTGGAAACACCATATATTTT TRBJ1-3 many 16 . TRBV13
CSVGRASGPPYEQYF TGCAGCGTTGGCCGCGCTAGCGGTCCCCCCTACGAGCAGTACTTC TRBJ2-7 many 15 TRBD2 TRBV29-1
CASSLDWGNSYEQYF TGTGCCAGCAGCTTAGACTGGGGGAACTCCTACGAGCAGTACTTC TRBJ2-7 few 15 . TRBV7-9
CSARGTGYGYTF TGCAGTGCTAGAGGGACAGGTTATGGCTACACCTTC TRBJ1-2 many 12 TRBD1 TRBV20-1
CASSLTRTYQETQYF TGTGCCAGCTCACTTACTAGGACATACCAAGAGACCCAGTACTTC TRBJ2-5 few 15 . TRBV18
CASTLARADRADTQYF TGTGCCAGCACCTTAGCGAGGGCCGACCGGGCAGATACGCAGTATTTT TRBJ2-3 many 16 . TRBV7-2